This entry describes one T cell receptor beta chain. The antigen remains unidentified. Healthy donors had no documented immune events, such as infections, while sampled. The entry originates in a study of identifying expanded T cells in peripheral blood. Study-level results: Across healthy donors, higher total template counts meant significantly greater roughly 2-week count variance. About 1.2 clones differed between technical replicates, versus around 15 and 19 over time.

V shed 0 bases and J 4 bases; nucleotides not matched to a gene: 8. Germline-derived CDR1 and CDR2 are SGHKS and YYEKEE (reference sequence). This CDR3 has 16 residues. The protocol was immunoSEQ multiplex PCR, while the TCRdb copy is restricted to in-frame clones and leaves out a portion. The sample has about 130,000 clones, 75% to 90% seen once; the top ten hold about 8%. The TCR comes from a person aged 18 to 69 in good health. This chain uses TRBV5-5 with TRBJ2-3; TRBD2 agrees at 7 bases. Sequencing was carried out using blood. CDR3 loop: CASSLALAEMADTQYF. The CDR3, as DNA: TGTGCCAGCAGCTTGGCTCTAGCGGAGATGGCAGATACGCAGTATTTT.